These T cell receptor beta chains were read from a single sample in a study of blood T cells in healthy people across ages. MiXCR, run by TCRdb on the 5' RACE reads, gives a single entry per CDR3 protein. The data hold nearly 800,000 distinct CDR3 sequences, with around three fifths observed a single time. The specimen was blood. These receptor sequences come from a man aged 35 to 55 in good health. Both conserved end residues are part of each CDR3. A D gene is named only where the DNA matches it firmly. The listing skips clone size in some rows; elsewhere it reads once, few, many or a size class.

TRBD1	TRBV20-1	many	TRBJ2-3	TGCAGTGCTAGAGACGTTAACAGGGGGCAGGCAGATACGCAGTATTTT	CSARDVNRGQADTQYF
.	TRBV4-2	.	TRBJ2-5	TGTGCCAGCAGCCAAGAGCCCCCCCCCAGTGAAGAGACCCAGTACTTC	CASSQEPPPSEETQYF
.	TRBV20-1	.	TRBJ2-7	TGCAGTCTTGCATCGGGGTTGGGTGAGCAGTACTTC	CSLASGLGEQYF
.	TRBV2	once	TRBJ1-4	TGTGCCAGCAGCTCCCGATTGGAAGGGCTTGTGGAAAAACTGTTTTTT	CASSSRLEGLVEKLFF
TRBD2	TRBV20-1	.	TRBJ2-7	TGCAGTGCTAGAGATTTCGGCCAGCGGGGGGGCAACAATGAGCAGTACTTC	CSARDFGQRGGNNEQYF
.	TRBV4-3	.	TRBJ2-1	TGCGCCAGCCAGGACTTGGGGGGGCCGAGGGATGAGCAGTTCTTC	CASQDLGGPRDEQFF
.	TRBV21-1	.	TRBJ1-5	TGTGCCAGCAGCAAAAAATCCTATCGAAGGCGGGCAGGCAATCAGCCCCAGCATTTT	CASSKKSYRRRAGNQPQHF
TRBD1	TRBV9	many	TRBJ2-1	TGTGCCAGCAGCGTAAGGGGGACAGTATACAATGAGCAGTTCTTC	CASSVRGTVYNEQFF
.	TRBV2	.	TRBJ2-6	TGTGCCAGCAGTCCTTGGGTGGCAAGCGGGGCCAACGTCCTGACTTTC	CASSPWVASGANVLTF
TRBD1	TRBV29-1	.	TRBJ2-3	TGCAGCGTTGCGGCTGGGACAGGGAGGGCAGATACGCAGTATTTT	CSVAAGTGRADTQYF
.	TRBV9	.	TRBJ1-2	TGTGCCAGCAGCACTCTAGGCGCTAACTATGGCTACACCTTC	CASSTLGANYGYTF
.	TRBV20-1	.	TRBJ2-5	TGCAGTGCTAGAGATCGGCGGGACCAAGAGACCCAGTACTTC	CSARDRRDQETQYF
.	TRBV6-2/TRBV6-3	.	TRBJ2-7	TGTACCAGCAGTTCCTCTTACGAGCAGTACTTC	CTSSSSYEQYF
.	TRBV15	.	TRBJ2-5	TGTGCCACCAGCAGTACTGTTAACCCTGACAGGTTACAAGAGACTCAGTACTTC	CATSSTVNPDRLQETQYF
.	TRBV20-1	.	TRBJ2-6	TGCAGTGCTCGGGTAGCCGCGTTCTCTGGGGCCAACGTCCTGACTTTC	CSARVAAFSGANVLTF
.	TRBV5-1	.	TRBJ2-5	TGCGCCAGCAGCTTGTCCTTTCAAGAGACCCAGTACTTC	CASSLSFQETQYF
.	TRBV20-1	.	TRBJ2-3	TGCAGTGCTAGAGATGGGTCTCGTATCGTCGCAGATACGCAGTATTTT	CSARDGSRIVADTQYF
.	TRBV28	few	TRBJ2-5	TGTGCCAGCAGTTACGCACAGGGATCGATGGGGCAAGAGACCCAGTACTTC	CASSYAQGSMGQETQYF
TRBD1	TRBV7-9	few	TRBJ2-5	TGTGCCAGCAGCTTAGCAGGGGGACAGGGCCAAGAGACCCAGTACTTC	CASSLAGGQGQETQYF
.	TRBV20-1	.	TRBJ1-1	TGCAGTGCTATCACCGGGACGGTGAACACTGAAGCTTTCTTT	CSAITGTVNTEAFF
TRBD2	TRBV6-5	.	TRBJ2-7	TGTGCCAGCAGTTCTTTCAGCGGGGTTACCTACGAGCAGTACTTC	CASSSFSGVTYEQYF
.	TRBV28	.	TRBJ2-7	TGTGCCAGCAGTTCCAACTATTACGAGCAGTACTTC	CASSSNYYEQYF
.	TRBV5-1	few	TRBJ2-7	TGCGCCAGCAGCATTAGGGACTCCCAATCCTCCTACGAGCAGTACTTC	CASSIRDSQSSYEQYF
TRBD1	TRBV12-5	.	TRBJ2-3	TGTGCTAGTGGTTTGGAACAATACGGGACAGGGGTAGATACGCAGTATTTT	CASGLEQYGTGVDTQYF
TRBD1	TRBV5-1	.	TRBJ1-2	TGCGCCAGCAGTTTGTCTTCTGGGACAGCATTAAACTATGGCTACACCTTC	CASSLSSGTALNYGYTF
.	TRBV3-1	once	TRBJ2-3	TGTGCCAGCAGTTTCCGACACCGCACAGATACGCAGTATTTT	CASSFRHRTDTQYF
.	TRBV28	.	TRBJ1-2	TGTGCCAGCAGTTTTCCGGGGGGAGCTAACTATGGCTACACCTTC	CASSFPGGANYGYTF
.	TRBV30	.	TRBJ1-6	TGTGCCTGGAGCCCTTCTGAAAGGTCACCCCTCCACTTT	CAWSPSERSPLHF
TRBD2	TRBV6-1	.	TRBJ2-4	TGTGCCAGCAAGTCTAGCGGGAGAGGGAACATTCAGTACTTC	CASKSSGRGNIQYF
.	TRBV25-1	.	TRBJ2-7	TGTGCCAGCATTGGAAGGTGGAGGGAGCAGTACTTC	CASIGRWREQYF
TRBD1	TRBV6-5	.	TRBJ2-7	TGTGCCAGCAGCATACAGGGGGAAACTCCCTACGAGCAGTACTTC	CASSIQGETPYEQYF
.	TRBV6-5	once	TRBJ2-4	TGTGCCAGCAGTTATCAGGGTCAACCCTTGGAGGAGCAGTACTTC	CASSYQGQPLEEQYF
.	TRBV20-1	few	TRBJ2-5	TGCAGTGCTAGAGATCCCCGGGGCCAAGAGACCCAGTACTTC	CSARDPRGQETQYF
TRBD1	TRBV11-2	.	TRBJ1-2	TGTGCCAGCAGCTTTTGGGACAGCCGTTATGGCTACACCTTC	CASSFWDSRYGYTF
.	TRBV5-1	once	TRBJ1-6	TGCGCCAGTGGGGCCGGCGGAATGCCCGATAATTCACCCCTCCACTTT	CASGAGGMPDNSPLHF
.	TRBV15	.	TRBJ2-3	TGTGCCACCAGCAGAGGACTCGGGAGCACAGATACGCAGTATTTT	CATSRGLGSTDTQYF
.	TRBV6-1	.	TRBJ2-5	TGTGCCAGCAGTGATACCTTACAAGAGACCCAGTACTTC	CASSDTLQETQYF
.	TRBV11-2	few	TRBJ2-5	TGTGCCAGCAGCTTAGAGGTGGGAGATGAGCAGTACTTC	CASSLEVGDEQYF
.	TRBV20-1	.	TRBJ2-3	TGCAGTGCTAGAGATCCGACTAGTTTTATCGCAGATACGCAGTATTTT	CSARDPTSFIADTQYF
TRBD1	TRBV29-1	few	TRBJ1-2	TGCAGCGTTCGACAGGGAGATGGCTACACCTTC	CSVRQGDGYTF
TRBD2	TRBV5-1	.	TRBJ2-7	TGCGCCAGCAGCTTGAGACCGGGACTATCCTACGAGCAGTACTTC	CASSLRPGLSYEQYF
.	TRBV27	once	TRBJ1-5	TGTGCCAGCAGTGACACAGGGATCAATCAGCCCCAGCATTTT	CASSDTGINQPQHF
.	TRBV29-1	once	TRBJ2-5	TGCAGCGCACGAGACACCGGGAAACAAGAGACCCAGTACTTC	CSARDTGKQETQYF
.	TRBV6-2/TRBV6-3	once	TRBJ1-1	TGTGCCAGCAGTTTAGGACGACAGCCAGCTTTCTTT	CASSLGRQPAFF
TRBD2	TRBV27	.	TRBJ2-1	TGTGCCAGCAGTTTGGCCGGGACTAGCAGTGAGCAGTTCTTC	CASSLAGTSSEQFF
TRBD1	TRBV6-1	.	TRBJ2-7	TGTGCCAGCAGTGAAACCCCGGGACAGGGGTACGAGCAGTACTTC	CASSETPGQGYEQYF
.	TRBV29-1	few	TRBJ2-5	TGCAGCGTTGTACTCCCTGGCTTGACCCAGTACTTC	CSVVLPGLTQYF
TRBD1	TRBV6-6	.	TRBJ2-5	TGTGCCAGCAGTACAGGGGGCGGCACGGGAGAGACCCAGTACTTC	CASSTGGGTGETQYF